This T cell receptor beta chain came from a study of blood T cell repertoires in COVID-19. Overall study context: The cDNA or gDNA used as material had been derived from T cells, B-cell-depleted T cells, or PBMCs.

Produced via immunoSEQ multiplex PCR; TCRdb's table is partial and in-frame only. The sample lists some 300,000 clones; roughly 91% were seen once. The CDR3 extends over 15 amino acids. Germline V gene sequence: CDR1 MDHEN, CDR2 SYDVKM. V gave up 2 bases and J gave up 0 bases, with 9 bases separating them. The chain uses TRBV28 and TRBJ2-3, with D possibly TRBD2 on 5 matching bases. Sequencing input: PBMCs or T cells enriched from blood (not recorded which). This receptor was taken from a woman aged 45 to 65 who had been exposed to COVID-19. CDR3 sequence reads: CASSLGSASTDTQYF. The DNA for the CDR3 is TGTGCCAGCAGTTTAGGGAGCGCTAGCACAGATACGCAGTATTTT.